These 29 T cell receptor beta chains share one sample of origin, sequenced in a study of cytomegalovirus exposure and HLA in healthy donors (dated by TCRdb to the late 2010s). The library came from the immunoSEQ multiplex PCR assay. For the multiplex PCR, a mixture combining 60 forward primers for TCR Vbeta segments and 13 reverse primers for TCR Jbeta segments was used. TCRdb carries this immuneACCESS record with in-frame sequences only. Its versions omit some clonotypes, under half of them owing to an unresolved V gene in the studies checked, with the rest unexplained. The sample data list about 120,000 clones, and more than 65% of these were observed just once. The ten largest clones capture approximately 9.9% of the sample. Source material: PBMCs. Receptors were obtained from a man aged 40-55 years in good health and CMV-seropositive.

The J gene is TRBJ2-1, the V gene TRBV21-1; the D call of TRBD1 is as the table states it, not checked on the DNA. TRBV21-1 is reported as a pseudogene. This CDR3 spans 19 amino acids. CDR3 DNA sequence: TGTGCCAGCACGAACGGGGGGATGAGCAGGGGGCGTCCATACAATGAGCAGTTCTTC. Its protein product is CASTNGGMSRGRPYNEQFF.

The chain uses TRBV7-9 and TRBJ2-4; TRBD1 might be the D (6 bases). CDR3 length equals 13 residues. V dropped 2 bases and J dropped 10 bases, with 12 bases sitting between them. Germline loops: CDR1 SEHNR, CDR2 FQNEAQ (reference sequence). For the CDR3, the DNA is TGTGCCAGCAGCTTATCAGGAAGGGGGATTCAGTACTTC. Protein: CASSLSGRGIQYF. Drawing the rest from reference TRBV7-9 and TRBJ2-4, the complete variable domain is DTGVSQNPRHKITKRGQNVTFRCDPISEHNRLYWYRQTLGQGPEFLTYFQNEAQLEKSRLLSDRFSAERPKGSFSTLEIQRTEQGDSAMYLCASSLSGRGIQYFGAGTRLSVL.

This clone was counted between two and nine times. The chain joins TRBV28 to TRBJ2-2; D gene uncertain. CDR3 length: 13 residues. With 10 bases removed from V and 3 bases from J, the gap between germline ends came to 12 bases. Germline assignment: CDR1 MDHEN and CDR2 SYDVKM. As DNA, the CDR3 is TGTGCCAACCAAGCGTGGGACACCGGGGAGCTGTTTTTT. Translating gives CANQAWDTGELFF.

This chain connects TRBV18 to TRBJ2-5; TRBD1 aligns across 8 bases. Trimming at V came to 1 base and at J to 5 bases, leaving 3 bases not matched to a gene. The germline V gene has CDR1 KGHSH and CDR2 LQKENI. CDR3 length: 14 amino acids. The CDR3 spells CASSPRQGRETQYF. In nucleotides, the CDR3 is TGTGCCAGCTCACCACGACAGGGGAGGGAGACCCAGTACTTC. Looking up the rest from reference TRBV18 and TRBJ2-5 gives the full variable domain: NAGVMQNPRHLVRRRGQEARLRCSPMKGHSHVYWYRQLPEEGLKFMVYLQKENIIDESGMPKERFSAEFPKEGPSILRIQQVVRGDSAAYFCASSPRQGRETQYFGPGTRLLVL.

This clone was picked up one time. The J gene is TRBJ2-4, the V gene TRBV9, with TRBD1 as a possible D gene (6 bases). The CDR3 spans 16 residues. Between the trimmed V and J ends, which lost 0 bases and 0 bases, there was a span of 10 bases. Germline CDR1 SGDLS, CDR2 YYNGEE. The CDR3 region has the DNA TGTGCCAGCAGCGTAGGGGACACCCTAGCCAAAAACATTCAGTACTTC. It yields the protein CASSVGDTLAKNIQYF. Full variable domain (outside the CDR3, taken from reference TRBV9 and TRBJ2-4): DSGVTQTPKHLITATGQRVTLRCSPRSGDLSVYWYQQSLDQGLQFLIQYYNGEERAKGNILERFSAQQFPDLHSELNLSSLELGDSALYFCASSVGDTLAKNIQYFGAGTRLSVL.

The chain combines TRBV5-1 with TRBJ2-3, with D uncertain. The V end was cut by 0 bases, the J end by 4 bases, with 6 bases between. The CDR3 loop spans 13 amino acids. Looked up from germline, CDR1 is SGHRS and CDR2 is YFSETQ. The DNA of the CDR3 is TGCGCCAGCAGCTTGGGTGCGGCAGATACGCAGTATTTT. Translation gives CASSLGAADTQYF.

This clone was recorded only once. This chain uses TRBV9 with TRBJ2-1; no clear D gene. The CDR3 totals 13 residues. Per the germline V gene, CDR1 is SGDLS and CDR2 is YYNGEE. The germline V and J ends were trimmed by 3 bases and 12 bases, with 16 bases remaining between them. CDR3 protein: CASSASLTVGQFF. The CDR3, as DNA: TGTGCCAGCAGCGCGTCTCTAACAGTGGGGCAGTTCTTC.

There are a few counts of this clone. The rearrangement links TRBV20-1 to TRBJ1-1; no clear D. The germline CDR1 and CDR2 sequences are DFQATT and SNEGSKA (reference sequence). V lost 3 bases, J lost 8 bases, and 7 bases lay in between. This CDR3 region has 10 residues. The CDR3 here is CSASSPEAFF. The CDR3 DNA reads TGCAGTGCTAGCTCCCCCGAAGCTTTCTTT.

This clone was detected only a few times. The chain carries TRBV28 and TRBJ2-7, with 7 bases identical to TRBD2. The germline CDR1 and CDR2 sequences are MDHEN and SYDVKM. V gave up 5 bases and J gave up 4 bases; unmatched junction bases: 11. This CDR3 is built from 15 residues. The DNA of the CDR3 is TGTGCCAGCAGTCGCGACCGCGGGGGAGGGTACGAGCAGTACTTC. It yields the protein CASSRDRGGGYEQYF.

The rearrangement joins TRBV2 to TRBJ2-7, with D uncertain. Germline CDR1 and CDR2: SNHLY and FYNNEI. The V end was cut by 2 bases, the J end by 3 bases, with 8 bases between. The CDR3 covers 13 residues. In DNA form, the CDR3 reads TGTGCCAGCAGTGAACTGAGTCTCTACGAGCAGTACTTC. It encodes CASSELSLYEQYF.

The genes are TRBV6-6 and TRBJ2-7; 11 nucleotides agree with TRBD2. The J segment lost 12 bases and the V segment lost 5 bases, leaving 9 bases of the junction unmatched. Germline V gene sequence: CDR1 MNHNY, CDR2 SVGAGI (reference sequence). The CDR3 is 13 residues long. The CDR3 DNA reads TGTGCCAGCAGTCCCACCGGACTAGCGGGCGCGTACTTC. The encoded protein is CASSPTGLAGAYF.

The chain combines TRBV2 with TRBJ1-5; perhaps TRBD1 as D (5 bases). Trimming pared 5 bases from V and 7 bases from J, leaving 18 bases between. The CDR3 loop spans 15 amino acids. Looked up from germline, CDR1 is SNHLY and CDR2 is FYNNEI. Here the CDR3 DNA reads TGTGCCAGCAGTTGGGTTGCAGGGTCCATACAGCCCCAGCATTTT. Protein: CASSWVAGSIQPQHF.

The chain is built from TRBV6-1 and TRBJ1-1; a weak D match, TRBD1 (5 bases). This CDR3 is 15 amino acids long. Germline V gives CDR1 MNHNS, CDR2 SASEGT. Between the trimmed V and J ends, which lost 1 base and 3 bases, there was a span of 12 bases. CDR3 nucleotide sequence: TGTGCCAGCAGTGAAGGGGGCTGGGAGGACACTGAAGCTTTCTTT. Amino acids: CASSEGGWEDTEAFF.

The J gene is TRBJ2-5, the V gene TRBV7-9, with 11 bases lining up with TRBD2. Germline V CDR1 and CDR2: SEHNR, FQNEAQ (reference sequence). J was trimmed by 5 bases and V by 6 bases; bases with no gene match: 5. The CDR3 has 14 residues. This CDR3 is CASSPSGGPETQYF. The CDR3 DNA sequence: TGTGCCAGCAGTCCTAGCGGGGGGCCGGAGACCCAGTACTTC.

Here the CDR3 DNA reads TGTGCCAGCAGGGAGACCTATGGCTACACCTTC. This gives the protein CASRETYGYTF. The J gene is TRBJ1-2, the V gene TRBV6-1, with D unresolved. The V gene's germline CDR1 is MNHNS and CDR2 SASEGT. The CDR3 spans 11 residues. Trimming shortened V by 6 bases and J by 4 bases, and 6 bases separated the two germline ends.

V usage is TRBV4-2 and J usage is TRBJ1-1; TRBD1 agrees at 9 bases. The length of the CDR3 is 16 residues. The ends lost 1 base at V and 2 bases at J; junction bases unmatched: 5. CDR1 is LGHNA and CDR2 is YNFKEQ in the germline V gene. The DNA of the CDR3 is TGTGCCAGCAGCCAAGGCCCGGACAGGGGAAACACTGAAGCTTTCTTT. Its protein product is CASSQGPDRGNTEAFF.

The chain couples TRBV2 to TRBJ1-3; D gene ambiguous. Germline V gene lookup returns CDR1 SNHLY and CDR2 FYNNEI. The CDR3 extends over 15 amino acids. Trimming took 2 bases from V and 2 from J, leaving 10 bases between them. As DNA, the CDR3 is TGTGCCAGCAGTGAATCCAGAGGGACTGGAAACACCATATATTTT. It specifies CASSESRGTGNTIYF. Drawing the rest from reference TRBV2 and TRBJ1-3, the complete variable domain is EPEVTQTPSHQVTQMGQEVILRCVPISNHLYFYWYRQILGQKVEFLVSFYNNEISEKSEIFDDQFSVERPDGSNFTLKIRSTKLEDSAMYFCASSESRGTGNTIYFGEGSWLTVV.

This clone was counted once. V is TRBV28 and J is TRBJ2-7; a possible D gene is TRBD2 (6 bases). The CDR3 has 12 amino acids. Germline V gene lookup returns CDR1 MDHEN and CDR2 SYDVKM. Trimming pared 3 bases from V and 4 bases from J, leaving 7 bases between. The CDR3 spells CASSLGGYEQYF. CDR3 in DNA: TGTGCCAGCAGTTTGGGAGGATACGAGCAGTACTTC.

The chain links TRBV27 to TRBJ1-1; no reliable D call. Germline V gene sequence: CDR1 MNHEY, CDR2 SMNVEV (reference sequence). The CDR3 length is 15 residues. The V and J ends lost 2 bases and 2 bases respectively, with 12 bases between them. The CDR3 region is CASSLGPTPNTEAFF. CDR3 DNA: TGTGCCAGCAGTTTAGGCCCCACACCTAACACTGAAGCTTTCTTT.

The chain recombines TRBV11-2 with TRBJ2-7, with 7 nucleotides matching TRBD1. Losses at the gene ends were 5 bases for V and 2 bases for J; bases not matched to a gene: 6. Germline V gene sequence: CDR1 SGHAT, CDR2 FQNNGV. CDR3 length: 14 amino acids. The CDR3 spells CASSTDRETYEQYF. The CDR3 DNA sequence: TGTGCCAGCAGCACCGACAGGGAAACCTACGAGCAGTACTTC.

This chain connects TRBV6-5 to TRBJ2-4, with 8 bases aligning to TRBD1. The V gene's germline CDR1 is MNHEY and CDR2 SVGAGI. CDR3 size: 14 residues. V gave up 2 bases and J gave up 3 bases; unmatched junction bases: 0. The CDR3: CASSYDRGKNIQYF. In nucleotides, the CDR3 is TGTGCCAGCAGTTACGACAGGGGCAAAAACATTCAGTACTTC.

CDR3: CASNLRGWETQYF. Here the CDR3 DNA reads TGTGCCAGCAACCTCAGGGGGTGGGAGACCCAGTACTTC. The chain carries TRBV28 and TRBJ2-5; TRBD1 aligns across 7 bases. Germline CDR1 MDHEN, CDR2 SYDVKM. V dropped 7 bases and J dropped 5; count of bases not matched to a gene: 7. This CDR3 comprises 13 residues.

A single count supports this clone. The chain joins TRBV28 to TRBJ2-1, with 8 bases lining up with TRBD2. V trimming: 4 bases; J trimming: 3 bases; junction bases outside the gene matches: 2. The germline V gene encodes CDR1 MDHEN and CDR2 SYDVKM. This CDR3 is built from 14 residues. The DNA of the CDR3 is TGTGCCAGCAGTTCGCTAGCGGGCTACAATGAGCAGTTCTTC. Its protein is CASSSLAGYNEQFF. The variable domain in full, completed from reference TRBV28 and TRBJ2-1, reads DVKVTQSSRYLVKRTGEKVFLECVQDMDHENMFWYRQDPGLGLRLIYFSYDVKMKEKGDIPEGYSVSREKKERFSLILESASTNQTSMYLCASSSLAGYNEQFFGPGTRLTVL.

CDR3 nucleotides: TGTGCCAGCAGCTTGTATCGCGCGCCAGATACGCAGTATTTT. It encodes CASSLYRAPDTQYF. The J gene is TRBJ2-3, the V gene TRBV5-6, with D unclear. Per the germline V gene, CDR1 is SGHDT and CDR2 is YYEEEE. The CDR3 has 14 amino acids. Trimming removed 1 base at V and 4 bases at J, with 10 bases between.

CDR3 protein: CASSLSWAPLHF. CDR3 DNA sequence: TGTGCCAGCAGTTTATCCTGGGCTCCCCTCCACTTT. J is TRBJ1-6 and V is TRBV28, with D uncertain. Germline lookup yields CDR1 MDHEN and CDR2 SYDVKM. The CDR3 is 12 amino acids. V lost 1 base, J lost 13 bases, and 8 bases lay in between.

Here the CDR3 reads CASSVDSTGKNEKLFF. CDR3 DNA: TGTGCCAGCAGCGTAGATTCGACAGGCAAGAATGAAAAACTGTTTTTT. The V call is TRBV9, the J call TRBJ1-4; tentatively, D is TRBD1 (6 bases). V was cut by 0 bases and J by 5 bases, with 14 bases left in between. This CDR3 has 16 amino acids. The V gene's germline CDR1 is SGDLS and CDR2 YYNGEE. The full variable domain, completed using reference TRBV9 and TRBJ1-4, is DSGVTQTPKHLITATGQRVTLRCSPRSGDLSVYWYQQSLDQGLQFLIQYYNGEERAKGNILERFSAQQFPDLHSELNLSSLELGDSALYFCASSVDSTGKNEKLFFGSGTQLSVL.

The chain couples TRBV7-2 to TRBJ2-7; D perhaps matches TRBD2 (7 bases). CDR1 is SGHTA and CDR2 is FQGNSA in the germline V gene. V was trimmed by 2 bases and J by 0 bases, leaving 14 bases between them. The CDR3 runs 16 residues. The CDR3 nucleotides read TGTGCCAGCAGCTTAATGGGGGGGGCCAGCTCCTACGAGCAGTACTTC. It is translated as CASSLMGGASSYEQYF.

This clone was counted once. V and J are TRBV28 and TRBJ1-1; D not certain. The CDR3 length is 14 residues. V was pared by 1 base and J by 4 bases, with 10 bases between. The germline V gene has CDR1 MDHEN and CDR2 SYDVKM. CDR3: CASSLSGIGTEAFF. CDR3 nucleotides: TGTGCCAGCAGTTTATCGGGGATTGGCACTGAAGCTTTCTTT.

V usage is TRBV6-6 and J usage is TRBJ2-5; maybe TRBD1 (7 bases). CDR1 is MNHNY and CDR2 is SVGAGI in the germline V gene (reference sequence). V lost 8 bases and J lost 3, with 13 bases in between. The CDR3 length is 13 residues. CDR3 bases: TGTGCCAGCGACCAGGGGGGAGAAGAGACCCAGTACTTC. It encodes CASDQGGEETQYF.